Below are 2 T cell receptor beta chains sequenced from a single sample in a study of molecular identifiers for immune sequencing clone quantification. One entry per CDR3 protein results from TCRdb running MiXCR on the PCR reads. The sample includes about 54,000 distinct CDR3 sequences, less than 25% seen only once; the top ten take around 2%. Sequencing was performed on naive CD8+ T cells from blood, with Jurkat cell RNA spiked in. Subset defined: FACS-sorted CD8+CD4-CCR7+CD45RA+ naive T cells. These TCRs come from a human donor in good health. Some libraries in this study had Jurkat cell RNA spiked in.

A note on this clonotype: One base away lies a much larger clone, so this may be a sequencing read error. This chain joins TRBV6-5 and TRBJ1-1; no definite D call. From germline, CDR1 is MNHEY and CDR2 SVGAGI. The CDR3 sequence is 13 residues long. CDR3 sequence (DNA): TGTGCCCGCAGTTACTCGGGAGAAACTGAAGCTTTCTTT. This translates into CARSYSGETEAFF.

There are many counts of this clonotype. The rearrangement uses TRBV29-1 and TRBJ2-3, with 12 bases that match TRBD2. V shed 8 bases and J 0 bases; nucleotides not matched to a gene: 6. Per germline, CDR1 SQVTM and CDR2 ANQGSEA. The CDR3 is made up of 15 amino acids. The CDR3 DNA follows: TGCAGCTCCGGGACTAGCGGGCGAAGCACAGATACGCAGTATTTT. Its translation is CSSGTSGRSTDTQYF.